This entry features one T cell receptor (beta chain) sequence. The antigen remains unidentified. This entry is derived from a study of T cell responses to AZD1222 COVID-19 vaccine. CDR3 length equals 14 residues. Trimming stripped 2 bases from V and 1 base from J, with 9 bases between. Germline V CDR1 and CDR2: SGHNT, YYREEE (reference sequence). Study-level findings and limits: Among vaccine-associated CD4 TCRs, coverage spanned spike, with dominance at 160-218 and 743-854.

Clones were read by immunoSEQ multiplex PCR, and TCRdb kept only the in-frame ones, dropping some. The table shows approximately 130,000 clones, with roughly nine tenths occurring only once. The J gene is TRBJ1-2, the V gene TRBV5-4; D remains ambiguous. The origin of this receptor is an adult who received the AZD1222 COVID-19 vaccine. This specimen consisted of peripheral blood, obtained 28 days after the second AZD1222 dose. The CDR3 bases are TGTGCCAGCAGCTTCGGCAGCTTTAACTATGGCTACACCTTC. Translated, it gives CASSFGSFNYGYTF.